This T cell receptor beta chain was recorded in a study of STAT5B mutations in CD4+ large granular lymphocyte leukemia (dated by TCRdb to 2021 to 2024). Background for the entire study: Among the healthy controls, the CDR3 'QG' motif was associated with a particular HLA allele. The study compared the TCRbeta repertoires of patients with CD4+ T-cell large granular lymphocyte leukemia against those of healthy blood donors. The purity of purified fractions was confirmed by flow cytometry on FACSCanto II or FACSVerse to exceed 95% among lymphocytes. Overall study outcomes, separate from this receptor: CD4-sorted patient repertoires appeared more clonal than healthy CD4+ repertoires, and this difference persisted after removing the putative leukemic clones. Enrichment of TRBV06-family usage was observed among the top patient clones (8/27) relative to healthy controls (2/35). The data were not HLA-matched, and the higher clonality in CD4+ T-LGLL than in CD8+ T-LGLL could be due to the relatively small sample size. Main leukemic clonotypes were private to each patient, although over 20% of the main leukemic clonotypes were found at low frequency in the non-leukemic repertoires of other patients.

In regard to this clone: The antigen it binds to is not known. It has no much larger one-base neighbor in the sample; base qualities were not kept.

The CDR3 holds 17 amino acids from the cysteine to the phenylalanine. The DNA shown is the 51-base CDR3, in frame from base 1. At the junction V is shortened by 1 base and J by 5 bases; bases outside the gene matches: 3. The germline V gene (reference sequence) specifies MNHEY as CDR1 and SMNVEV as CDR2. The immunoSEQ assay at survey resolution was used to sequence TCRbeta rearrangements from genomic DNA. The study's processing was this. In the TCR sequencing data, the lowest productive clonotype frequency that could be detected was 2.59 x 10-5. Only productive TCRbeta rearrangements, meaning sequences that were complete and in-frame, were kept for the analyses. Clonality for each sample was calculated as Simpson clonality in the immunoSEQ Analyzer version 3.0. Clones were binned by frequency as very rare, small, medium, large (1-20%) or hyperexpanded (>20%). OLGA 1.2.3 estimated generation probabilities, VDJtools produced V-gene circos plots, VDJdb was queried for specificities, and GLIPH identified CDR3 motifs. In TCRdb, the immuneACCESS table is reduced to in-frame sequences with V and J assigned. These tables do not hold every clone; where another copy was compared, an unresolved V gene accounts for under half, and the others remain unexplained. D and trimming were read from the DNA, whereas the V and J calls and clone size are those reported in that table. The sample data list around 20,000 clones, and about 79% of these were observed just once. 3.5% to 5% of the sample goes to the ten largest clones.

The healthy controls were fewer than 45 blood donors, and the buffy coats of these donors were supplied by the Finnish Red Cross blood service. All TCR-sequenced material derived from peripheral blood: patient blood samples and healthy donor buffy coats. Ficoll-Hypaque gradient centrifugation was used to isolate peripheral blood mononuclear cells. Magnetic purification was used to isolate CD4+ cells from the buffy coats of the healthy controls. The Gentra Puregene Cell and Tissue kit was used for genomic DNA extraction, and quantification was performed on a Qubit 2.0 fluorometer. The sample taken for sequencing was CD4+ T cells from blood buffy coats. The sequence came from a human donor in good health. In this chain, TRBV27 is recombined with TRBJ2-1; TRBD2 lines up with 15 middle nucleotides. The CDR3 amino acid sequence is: CASSLLGLAGGHNEQFF. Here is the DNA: TGTGCCAGCAGTTTATTGGGACTAGCGGGGGGCCACAATGAGCAGTTCTTC.